This TCR beta chain was recorded in a study of blood T cell repertoires in COVID-19. Whole-study context: Researchers got acute and convalescent COVID-19 samples from the United States, Italy and Spain. T cells, B-cell-depleted T cells, or PBMCs provided the cDNA or gDNA that served as material.

How the authors handled the data: From reference gene primer amplification, estimates of nucleated cell counts were derived. The data were produced by immunoSEQ multiplex PCR, yet TCRdb's version contains in-frame clones alone and is incomplete. V and J calls and clone size are as listed in that table; D and trimming were resolved from the DNA. This sample yields approximately 17,000 clones, of which around 88% are seen a single time; about 5% belongs to the top ten. The CDR3 covers 15 residues. Germline values: CDR1 LGHNA, CDR2 YNFKEQ. V gave up 6 bases and J gave up 1 base, with 15 bases separating them. Individuals drawn from around 25 US areas were roughly 18 to 95 years old.

The sample taken for sequencing was PBMCs or T cells enriched from blood (not recorded which). The rearrangement links TRBV4-2 to TRBJ1-1; D unresolved. The receptor's source is a woman in her 30s who had recovered from COVID-19. The CDR3 nucleotides read TGTGCCAGCAGGTCCAACCCCGGGGAGAACACTGAAGCTTTCTTT. The encoded protein is CASRSNPGENTEAFF.